The 7 T cell receptor beta chains reported below all come from one sample, sequenced in a study of shared clonotypes between healthy human individuals. Clones were read by immunoSEQ multiplex PCR, and TCRdb kept only the in-frame ones, dropping some. The sample holds about 2.3 million clones, 80% to 95% seen once. Sequencing was performed on naive CD4+ T cells from PBMCs. As for subset: CD45RA+ positively selected. The receptors stem from a man aged 18 to 30 in good health. Some clones in this sample may be carry-over from other donors' samples.

As concerns this clone: Other DNA sequences from this sample encode an identical CDR3 as well. V gene TRBV5-1 combines with J gene TRBJ2-3, with D possibly being TRBD1 or TRBD2 (6 bases each). The CDR3 is 16 residues long. V gave up 0 bases and J gave up 3 bases, with 14 bases separating them. The V gene's germline CDR1 is SGHRS and CDR2 YFSETQ. The CDR3: CASSLGPGAGTDTQYF. The CDR3 nucleotides are TGCGCCAGCAGCTTGGGGCCGGGGGCAGGGACAGATACGCAGTATTTT.

This clone was found once. V is TRBV27 and J is TRBJ2-6, with D perhaps TRBD1 (5 bases). This CDR3 comprises 15 residues. V lost 8 bases and J lost 2, with 13 bases in between. Germline values: CDR1 MNHEY, CDR2 SMNVEV (reference sequence). CDR3 sequence: CASGAGSAGANVLTF. The CDR3 DNA reads TGTGCCAGCGGGGCAGGGTCTGCTGGGGCCAACGTCCTGACTTTC.

This chain uses TRBV7-9 with TRBJ1-2, with 7 bases aligning to TRBD1. The CDR3 covers 13 residues. Losses at the gene ends were 11 bases for V and 4 bases for J; bases not matched to a gene: 10. Germline V gives CDR1 SEHNR, CDR2 FQNEAQ (reference sequence). CDR3 nucleotides: TGTGCCCCCAGCAGGGGGGTCGCCTATGGCTACACCTTC. Protein: CAPSRGVAYGYTF.

Here the CDR3 reads CSVRQGVVGELFF. The CDR3, as DNA: TGCAGCGTTCGGCAGGGGGTAGTCGGGGAGCTGTTTTTT. The rearrangement joins TRBV29-1 to TRBJ2-2; the match to TRBD1 covers 7 bases. The CDR3 has 13 amino acids. Losses at the gene ends were 5 bases for V and 7 bases for J; bases not matched to a gene: 7. Germline-derived CDR1 and CDR2 are SQVTM and ANQGSEA.

This clone appeared once. The same CDR3 can be traced to other DNA sequences in this sample. The chain joins TRBV5-1 to TRBJ2-1, with 11 bases matching TRBD2. CDR3 size: 16 residues. V lost 4 bases and J lost 4; bases outside the gene matches: 7. Germline CDR1 reads SGHRS; CDR2 reads YFSETQ. The CDR3 region has the DNA TGCGCCAGCAGCCCCCTTGGGACTAGCGGATACAATGAGCAGTTCTTC. Residues: CASSPLGTSGYNEQFF.

V gene TRBV19 combines with J gene TRBJ1-5; unclear D gene. Looked up from germline, CDR1 is LNHDA and CDR2 is SQIVND (reference sequence). The CDR3 has 14 residues. V lost 7 bases to trimming and J lost 2 bases, with 12 bases between them. The CDR3 DNA is TGTGCCAGTACCCCCGGCGGCCGCAATCAGCCCCAGCATTTT. Translating gives CASTPGGRNQPQHF.

This clone has only a few counts. The J gene is TRBJ2-2, the V gene TRBV6-5, with D unclear. V lost 5 bases and J 1 base, leaving 11 bases between the germline ends. Per germline, CDR1 MNHEY and CDR2 SVGAGI. This CDR3 region has 15 residues. The DNA for the CDR3 is TGTGCCAGCAGTGCAAGACCGGTGAACACCGGGGAGCTGTTTTTT. It yields the protein CASSARPVNTGELFF.